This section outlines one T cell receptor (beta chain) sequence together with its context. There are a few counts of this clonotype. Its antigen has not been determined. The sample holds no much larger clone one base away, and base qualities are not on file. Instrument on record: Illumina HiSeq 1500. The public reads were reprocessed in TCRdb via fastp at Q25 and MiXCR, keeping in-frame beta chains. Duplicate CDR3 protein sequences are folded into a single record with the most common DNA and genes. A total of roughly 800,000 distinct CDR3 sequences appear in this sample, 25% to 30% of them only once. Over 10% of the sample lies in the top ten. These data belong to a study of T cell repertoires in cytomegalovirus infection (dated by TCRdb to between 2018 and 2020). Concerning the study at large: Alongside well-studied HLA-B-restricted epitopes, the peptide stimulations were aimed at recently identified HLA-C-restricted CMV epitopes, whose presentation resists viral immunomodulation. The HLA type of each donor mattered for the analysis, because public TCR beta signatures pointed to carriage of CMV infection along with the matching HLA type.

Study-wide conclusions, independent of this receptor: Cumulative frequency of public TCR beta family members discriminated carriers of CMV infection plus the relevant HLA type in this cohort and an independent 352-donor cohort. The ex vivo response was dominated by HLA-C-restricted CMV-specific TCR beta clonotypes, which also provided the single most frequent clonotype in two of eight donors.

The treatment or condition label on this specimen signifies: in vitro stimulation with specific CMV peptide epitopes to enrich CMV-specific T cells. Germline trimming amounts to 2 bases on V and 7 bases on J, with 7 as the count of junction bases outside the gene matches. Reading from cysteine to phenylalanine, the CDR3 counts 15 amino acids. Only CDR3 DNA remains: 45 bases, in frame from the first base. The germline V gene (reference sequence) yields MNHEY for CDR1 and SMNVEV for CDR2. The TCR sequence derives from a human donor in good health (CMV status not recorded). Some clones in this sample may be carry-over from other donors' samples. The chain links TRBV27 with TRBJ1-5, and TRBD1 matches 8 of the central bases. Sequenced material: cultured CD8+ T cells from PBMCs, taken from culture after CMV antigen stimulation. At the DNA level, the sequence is TGTGCCAGCAGTTTAGCAGGGGGCGATTGGCAGCCCCAGCATTTT. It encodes CASSLAGGDWQPQHF.